This T cell receptor beta chain originates from a study of T cell changes during pregnancy in multiple sclerosis (dated by TCRdb to about 2019). As for the study more broadly: In women with multiple sclerosis, the researchers looked at how the T cell repertoire shifted as pregnancy progressed.

A single count supports this clone. Its antigen remains undetermined. It has no much larger one-base neighbor in the sample; base qualities were not kept. Other DNA variants within this sample encode the same CDR3. Library prep was done by the immunoSEQ multiplex PCR assay. TCRdb provides this immuneACCESS table in a form limited to in-frame rearrangements. Some clones are lacking; in checked studies, under half of them reflect an unresolved V gene, and why the rest are absent is not known. Counted in this sample were about 34,000 clones; over 75% of them appeared once. Roughly an eighth of the sample rests with the top ten. Unmatched junction bases come to 4, with V trimmed by 6 bases and J by 4 bases. Via the germline V gene (reference sequence), CDR1 is LNHDA and CDR2 SQIVND. From cysteine to phenylalanine, the CDR3 is 13 amino acids long. Left in the record is the CDR3 DNA by itself, 39 bases read in frame from the first base.

The rearranged chain carries TRBV19 and TRBJ2-7; the junction holds 9 bases that match TRBD1. The sample here was CD8+ T cells from peripheral blood mononuclear cells, taken in the first trimester of pregnancy. The clonotype was recovered from a female donor with multiple sclerosis, enrolled in a pregnancy study. The CDR3: CASSLGQGYEQYF. The DNA sequence is given as TGTGCCAGTAGCCTAGGACAGGGGTACGAGCAGTACTTC.